The 20 T cell receptor beta chains presented below share a single source sample, sequenced in a study of blood T cell repertoires in COVID-19. TCRdb's copy holds only in-frame clones and misses some; the assay was immunoSEQ multiplex PCR. Of 150,000 to 200,000 clones listed, more than 75% are singletons. The sequencing sample was made of PBMCs or T cells enriched from blood (not recorded which). The receptors here all came from a woman aged 25 to 39 who had recovered from COVID-19.

Turning to this clone: The sample contains more than one DNA sequence encoding this CDR3. The rearrangement joins TRBV4-1 to TRBJ2-3; 9 bases are shared with TRBD2. The CDR3 length is 16 residues. Germline CDR1 reads MGHRA; CDR2 reads YSYEKL. V lost 0 bases, J lost 1 base, and 2 bases stayed unmatched. CDR3 sequence reads: CASSQELAGGTDTQYF. The CDR3 bases are TGCGCCAGCAGCCAAGAATTAGCGGGGGGCACAGATACGCAGTATTTT.

The V gene is TRBV10-3, the J gene TRBJ2-1; possibly TRBD2 for D (5 bases). V shed 0 bases and J shed 5 bases, with 14 bases lying between them. CDR3 length: 16 amino acids. The germline CDR1 and CDR2 sequences are ENHRY and SYGVKD. CDR3 region: CAISESTGRGDNEQFF. The CDR3 coding sequence is TGTGCCATCAGTGAGTCGACCGGCCGGGGAGACAATGAGCAGTTCTTC.

Concerning this clone itself: No conserved phenylalanine or tryptophan is present at the end of the CDR3, so a read error is the likely explanation. Because the CDR3's place on the DNA is in doubt, the DNA is left out and the CDR3 is given as listed by TCRdb. This chain joins TRBV30 and TRBJ1-1; no DNA check was done on the table's D call, TRBD1. Both ends counted, the CDR3 spans 15 residues. Germline values: CDR1 GTSNPN, CDR2 SVGIG (reference sequence). CDR3 residues: CAWSVGHGQGCPLFA.

V gene TRBV7-6 combines with J gene TRBJ1-1; 8 bases agree with TRBD1. The length of the CDR3 is 14 residues. The J segment lost 4 bases and the V segment lost 6 bases, leaving 7 bases of the junction unmatched. Germline values: CDR1 SGHVS, CDR2 FNYEAQ. The CDR3 DNA sequence: TGTGCCAGCAGGAGACTAGACAGGGGCACTGAAGCTTTCTTT. It codes for CASRRLDRGTEAFF.

The chain uses TRBV11-3 and TRBJ2-1, with D unresolved. V gave up 0 bases and J gave up 0 bases, with 12 bases separating them. This CDR3 is built from 17 residues. The germline V gene has CDR1 SGHNT and CDR2 YENEEA. The CDR3 DNA reads TGTGCCAGCAGCTTAGATGTGGGCCGAAGCTCCTACAATGAGCAGTTCTTC. It yields the protein CASSLDVGRSSYNEQFF.

The chain is built from TRBV3-1 (or the pseudogene TRBV3-2) and TRBJ1-5; a possible D gene is TRBD1 (5 bases). Germline V gene data show CDR1 as LGHDT and CDR2 as YNNKEL (reference sequence). The germline V and J ends were trimmed by 2 bases and 4 bases, with 9 bases remaining between them. The CDR3 loop spans 14 amino acids. This CDR3 reads CASSQPTENQPQHF. As DNA, the CDR3 is TGTGCCAGCAGCCAACCGACAGAGAATCAGCCCCAGCATTTT.

The CDR3 region is CASSFGGGRYGYTF. CDR3 sequence (DNA): TGTGCCAGCAGTTTCGGGGGGGGAAGATATGGCTACACCTTC. The J gene is TRBJ1-2, the V gene TRBV27; weak D call: TRBD1 (5 bases). Germline CDR1 and CDR2: MNHEY and SMNVEV (reference sequence). V was cut by 3 bases and J by 5 bases, with 13 bases left in between. The CDR3 consists of 14 residues.

CDR3 sequence (DNA): TGTGCCAGCAGCTTAGACCTGAAACAGGGACAGACCTATGGCTACACCTTC. This sequence encodes CASSLDLKQGQTYGYTF. The genes are TRBV7-2 and TRBJ1-2; 7 nucleotides align to TRBD1. Germline CDR1 and CDR2: SGHTA and FQGNSA. With 1 base clipped from V and 4 bases from J, the junction kept 12 bases outside the gene matches. This CDR3 contains 17 residues. Supplemented by reference TRBV7-2 and TRBJ1-2, the full variable domain reads GAGVSQSPSNKVTEKGKDVELRCDPISGHTALYWYRQSLGQGLEFLIYFQGNSAPDKSGLPSDRFSAERTGGSVSTLTIQRTQQEDSAVYLCASSLDLKQGQTYGYTFGSGTRLTVV.

The chain has TRBV11-2 and TRBJ2-3, with no clear D. The V and J ends lost 5 bases and 0 bases respectively, with 15 bases between them. The CDR3 length is 16 residues. Germline assignment: CDR1 SGHAT and CDR2 FQNNGV. The chain's CDR3 is CASSRRWVPSTDTQYF. CDR3 DNA sequence: TGTGCCAGCAGCCGGCGGTGGGTTCCTAGCACAGATACGCAGTATTTT.

J is TRBJ2-7 and V is TRBV18, with TRBD2 matching over 13 bases. J lost 7 bases, V lost 0 bases, and 6 bases had no gene match. CDR1 and CDR2 (germline): KGHSH, LQKENI. There are 16 residues in the CDR3. CDR3 bases: TGTGCCAGCTCACCACCGGTGACTAGCGGGAGGAGGGAGCAGTACTTC. Amino acids: CASSPPVTSGRREQYF.

The V gene is TRBV7-2, the J gene TRBJ1-2; 7 nucleotides align to TRBD1. The J segment lost 4 bases and the V segment lost 5 bases, leaving 13 bases of the junction unmatched. The germline V gene has CDR1 SGHTA and CDR2 FQGNSA. The length of the CDR3 is 16 residues. CDR3 sequence reads: CASSVQTGLIGYGYTF. CDR3 sequence (DNA): TGTGCCAGCAGCGTACAGACAGGGCTGATCGGCTATGGCTACACCTTC.

The V call is TRBV27, the J call TRBJ2-7; TRBD1 agrees at 7 bases. Germline CDR1 and CDR2: MNHEY and SMNVEV (reference sequence). The length of the CDR3 is 16 residues. The V gene end was trimmed by 5 bases and the J gene end by 4 bases; junction bases not matched to a gene: 14. CDR3 sequence: CASSQKTGTVLYEQYF. The DNA for the CDR3 is TGTGCCAGCAGTCAAAAAACCGGGACAGTCCTATACGAGCAGTACTTC.

V and J are TRBV19 and TRBJ2-1; TRBD1 aligns across 7 bases. Germline V gene data show CDR1 as LNHDA and CDR2 as SQIVND (reference sequence). The V gene end was trimmed by 3 bases and the J gene end by 15 bases; junction bases not matched to a gene: 23. There are 17 residues in the CDR3. The CDR3 DNA is TGTGCCAGTAGTATCTCCCGTGACAGGGAACCGGGGTGGGGGACGTTCTTC. It specifies CASSISRDREPGWGTFF. Drawing the rest from reference TRBV19 and TRBJ2-1, the complete variable domain is DGGITQSPKYLFRKEGQNVTLSCEQNLNHDAMYWYRQDPGQGLRLIYYSQIVNDFQKGDIAEGYSVSREKKESFPLTVTSAQKNPTAFYLCASSISRDREPGWGTFFGPGTRLTVL.

There are a few counts of this clone. The rearrangement uses TRBV6-5 and TRBJ2-7; D may be TRBD1 (6 bases). The V end was cut by 8 bases, the J end by 1 base, with 12 bases between. CDR3 length equals 13 residues. The germline gives CDR1 MNHEY, CDR2 SVGAGI. Here the CDR3 DNA reads TGTGCCAGCTCCGGGACACCATCCTACGAGCAGTACTTC. Residues: CASSGTPSYEQYF.

This rearrangement joins TRBV28 to TRBJ1-2; TRBD1 might be the D (6 bases). The germline V and J ends were trimmed by 5 bases and 8 bases, with 21 bases remaining between them. This CDR3 has 15 amino acids. Germline V gene sequence: CDR1 MDHEN, CDR2 SYDVKM. CDR3 DNA sequence: TGTGCCAGCAGTCGTCAAGGGGGATTGTCGGAAGGCTACACCTTC. Amino acid sequence: CASSRQGGLSEGYTF.

The V gene is TRBV5-1, the J gene TRBJ2-3; TRBD1 agrees at 11 bases. Germline CDR1 is SGHRS and CDR2 is YFSETQ. V shed 4 bases and J 2 bases; nucleotides not matched to a gene: 6. This CDR3 has 16 residues. The CDR3 here is CASSIGQGAPTDTQYF. The DNA of the CDR3 is TGCGCCAGCAGCATCGGACAGGGGGCCCCCACAGATACGCAGTATTTT. The entire variable domain, with the rest obtained from reference TRBV5-1 and TRBJ2-3, is as follows: KAGVTQTPRYLIKTRGQQVTLSCSPISGHRSVSWYQQTPGQGLQFLFEYFSETQRNKGNFPGRFSGRQFSNSRSEMNVSTLELGDSALYLCASSIGQGAPTDTQYFGPGTRLTVL.

The genes are TRBV5-8 and TRBJ2-7, with 9 bases fitting TRBD1. Germline V gene lookup returns CDR1 SGHTS and CDR2 YDEGEE. Unmatched junction bases numbered 6, after V lost 2 bases and J lost 3 bases. The CDR3 length is 15 residues. CDR3 sequence (DNA): TGTGCCAGCAGCTTACCGGGACAGGGCCACTACGAGCAGTACTTC. It codes for CASSLPGQGHYEQYF.

In its sample, this clone was seen once. This sequence joins TRBV9 and TRBJ2-3, with 8 bases aligning to TRBD2. The ends lost 0 bases at V and 1 base at J; junction bases unmatched: 4. Germline V gene lookup returns CDR1 SGDLS and CDR2 YYNGEE. The CDR3 runs to 16 residues. The CDR3 region has the DNA TGTGCCAGCAGCGTAGGCCTAGCGGGCCGCACAGATACGCAGTATTTT. It codes for CASSVGLAGRTDTQYF.

CDR3 residues: CASSFVSSGSHEQFF. The CDR3 region has the DNA TGTGCCAGCAGTTTTGTGTCTAGCGGGAGCCATGAGCAGTTCTTC. The V call is TRBV28, the J call TRBJ2-1, with TRBD2 matching 10 bases. After removal of 3 bases from V and 8 bases from J, the junction contained 7 bases not matched to a gene. This CDR3 spans 15 amino acids. Germline V gene data show CDR1 as MDHEN and CDR2 as SYDVKM.

The rearrangement joins TRBV2 to TRBJ1-1; 9 bases map to TRBD1. Germline assignment: CDR1 SNHLY and CDR2 FYNNEI. The CDR3 is 17 amino acids. Unmatched junction bases numbered 13, after V lost 4 bases and J lost 4 bases. CDR3 loop: CASSGVRQGGRGTEAFF. In DNA, the CDR3 is TGTGCCAGCAGTGGGGTCCGACAGGGGGGAAGGGGCACTGAAGCTTTCTTT.